This TCR beta chain was documented in a study of cytomegalovirus exposure and HLA in healthy donors (TCRdb year 2017). Regarding the complete study: An earlier analysis of some 600 of the donors reported 276 Gb of sequence data and around 100 million unique TCR beta sequences obtained from about 200 million T cells. Around 300 gigabases of sequencing data and approximately 84 million unique TCR sequences were included in an early release covering 550 to 650 HLA-typed donors. Among the 398 genotyped donors, around 79% belonged to the genetic ancestry cluster associated with self-reported Caucasian donors. The study was designed to test whether signatures of past pathogen exposure could be identified by cataloging public T cell receptors. The study profiled the T cell repertoires of about 640 subjects by immunosequencing and related them to cytomegalovirus serostatus. A separate validation cohort of roughly 130 different subjects was used in addition to the roughly 670-subject first cohort. To predict cytomegalovirus infection status, the study combined high-throughput TCR immunosequencing, statistical association of individual TCRs with disease status, and machine learning. In a later analysis, previously published TCR beta repertoires from 670 or so donors were re-analyzed and high-resolution HLA genotyping was added so that TCR occurrence patterns could be studied. In the later analysis, no new phenotypic data were used to find candidate immune exposures; instead, reliance was placed on TCR beta sequences and their occurrence across donors. An earlier analysis of around 640 of the donors used high-throughput TCR beta sequencing to judge whether each TCR beta V gene segment behaved as functional or pseudogenic. Alongside the repertoire data, information on donor age, sex, ethnicity and CMV serostatus was compiled. A later genetic analysis used genome-wide SNP genotypes for about 60% of the roughly 700 donors, treating that subset as a discovery cohort. All discovery cohort repertoires had been generated on a single sequencing platform. HLA typing covered class I and class II loci at four-digit resolution. The number of typed donors differed by locus: 629-630 for A, B, C, DRB1 and DQB1; 500 to 550 for DQA1; some 610 for DPA1; and around 490 for DPB1. Roughly 5 DR-DQ haplotypes were treated as single units for association and clustering because of strong linkage in the cohort. Among 300 to 500 genotyped donors of the cohort, an average of approximately 220,000 unique TCR beta nucleotide sequences was sequenced per donor, of which approximately 18% were non-productive.

The cohort comprised 550 to 700 healthy bone marrow donors. All cohort members were sampled while nominally healthy, although unrecorded immune exposures were likely present. The donor was CMV seropositive and belonged to the group of more than 250 seropositive cohort members. Every donor gave a peripheral blood sample, and the peripheral blood mononuclear cells from that sample were used for TCR beta sequencing. The Qiagen DNeasy Blood Extraction Kit was used to extract genomic DNA from the blood cell samples. CDR1 and CDR2, looked up from the germline V gene, are SGHRS and YFSETQ. Inclusive of the bounding cysteine and phenylalanine, the CDR3 is 13 residues long. Just the 39-base CDR3 DNA is kept, in frame starting at base 1. The junction shows trimming of 4 bases on V and 4 bases on J, plus 10 bases between the germline ends. The method was the immunoSEQ multiplex PCR assay. A mixture of 60 forward primers for TCR Vbeta segments and 13 reverse primers for TCR Jbeta segments was used in the multiplex PCR. A multiplex PCR assay on genomic DNA amplified the CDR3 region of rearranged TCR beta genes. Amplified TCR beta libraries were sequenced as 87-base-pair reads on the Illumina HiSeq System. As for the original processing: In a later analysis, tens of millions of unique TCR beta chains were counted across the roughly 700 repertoires, and roughly 11 million of these chains were shared by at least two donors. To remove PCR and sequencing errors, raw reads were error-corrected and collapsed into unique sequences using a nearest-neighbor algorithm that merged closely related sequences. To assign V, D and J gene segments, CDR3 sequences were aligned to IMGT reference sequences. For a sequence to be retained, at least a six-nucleotide match to both a V gene segment and a J gene segment was required. A rearrangement counted as productive if the CDR3 had no stop codons and remained in frame with V and J, and every other rearrangement counted as non-productive. CDR3 was defined by IMGT convention, running from the second conserved V-encoded cysteine to the conserved J-encoded phenylalanine. The earlier analysis of about 640 of the donors excluded any sequence lacking an unambiguous match to a single V gene segment. An earlier analysis of fewer than 750 of the donors classified V segments as functional when productive rearrangements were above 56.7% and as segregating when the standard deviation between donors was above 5%. A statistical classification framework was built to diagnose cytomegalovirus status from the catalog of TCR beta chain sequences. In a later analysis, V and J genes were assigned by comparing TCR nucleotide sequences against IMGT/GENE-DB human TR gene sequences. The TCRdist pipeline was used in a later analysis to assign CDR3 sequences and most-parsimonious VDJ recombination scenarios. In a later analysis, every TCR beta chain was defined by the combination of its CDR3 amino acid sequence and its V-gene family, and reads without a unique V-gene family were dropped. To address suspected cross-contamination and a sequencing artifact, a later analysis removed roughly 580 highly shared, low-generation-probability nucleotide sequences. For each public chain, a later analysis derived a clonal expansion index from normalized ranks of inferred template counts within each repertoire. Generation probabilities in a later analysis came from a VDJ recombination model fitted to out-of-frame rearrangements, and those results were checked against IGoR. In a later analysis, TCR-TCR, TCR-HLA and TCR-CMV co-occurrence was scored with hypergeometric tests, and a repertoire-size bias correction was applied to TCR pairs. A later analysis estimated false discovery rates by permuting HLA or CMV assignments 20 times. In a later analysis, co-occurring TCRs were grouped with DBSCAN, and TCRdist sequence similarity was added when clustering was performed within HLA-allele-positive subsets. Co-occurrence clustering excluded repertoires with fewer than 30,000 or more than 120,000 public chains, plus five with anomalous nucleotide sharing. The table was pulled from immuneACCESS by TCRdb, which kept in-frame rearrangements only. Such tables lose some clones; where checked, under half of the loss comes from unresolved V genes, and the rest has no known cause. V and J calls and clone size come straight from that table; D and trimming were deduced from the DNA. The sample records around 130,000 clones, less than 85% of which are singletons. Of the sample, less than 2.5% is held by the ten largest clones.

Notes on this clone: Its antigen is currently not known. Base quality data are lacking; no much larger clone is found one base away.

Findings and caveats that apply to the study as a whole: Broadly in line with IMGT annotations, most TCR beta V segments showed up in productive rearrangements about 87% or about 30% of the time in an earlier analysis of a few hundred of the donors. According to a later analysis, TCR association rates differed among HLA loci, with DRB1 alleles showing the most associated TCRs and HLA-C alleles showing the fewest. Sequencing depth was assumed to be roughly uniform across donors in the presence/absence analyses, though that assumption may not hold. The study gave a list of some 150 TCR beta chains associated with cytomegalovirus. HLA typing was unavailable for some donors at each locus, so association tests used only the typed subset. It was suggested by the authors that the approach could potentially be generalized to other disease states and immunological phenotypes. When HLA alleles, especially DR and DQ, strongly co-occurred, attributing TCR associations to individual alleles was difficult. Linkage disequilibrium might explain the correlated functional status among segregating V segments, but an unknown experimental factor could not be excluded. A later analysis associated around 16,000 TCR beta sequences with specific HLA alleles at a false discovery rate of 0.05. About 15 rarely observed V segments, including chromosome 9 orphons, were excluded from the earlier analysis of approximately 500 of the donors because counts were too low. V-gene and J-gene trimming of TCR beta chains was associated with a missense DCLRE1C variant in a later genetic analysis, and the association was replicated in an independent cohort. For the cohort, immune exposure information was limited to CMV serostatus. Several of the top co-occurrence clusters appeared to be linked to parvovirus B19, influenza, CMV and Epstein-Barr virus, according to a later analysis. Compared with equally common non-associated chains, HLA-associated TCR beta chains in a later analysis were more clonally expanded and had lower generation probabilities. Some IMGT-functional V segments, including TRBV6-2 and TRBV6-3, could not be distinguished by the 87-base-pair reads and were therefore excluded. A cluster of highly shared sequence variants was judged likely to be a technical artifact of the sequencing pipeline. In vitro tests confirmed that three of the cytomegalovirus-associated TCR beta chains recognize cytomegalovirus antigens. Compared with the roughly 700-donor mean, donors in an Asian-associated ancestry cluster had fewer N-insertions in productive TCRs, according to a later genetic analysis. Most CMV-associated TCR beta chains appeared to be HLA-restricted in a later analysis, and the HLA associations seemed to be driven largely by CMV exposure. The cohort was sequenced for TCR beta chains only, and without alpha or paired-chain data the features that could be detected were limited. In both the original and validation cohorts, the classifier was reported to diagnose cytomegalovirus status with high specificity and sensitivity. Most TCR sequences were observed very rarely across donors, whereas some public TCRs were present in many individuals. A further reported finding was that TCR beta sequences accurately predicted the HLA-A and HLA-B alleles for most subjects in the first cohort.

This clonotype was obtained from a middle-aged woman in good health and CMV-seropositive. The V gene is TRBV5-1 and the J gene is TRBJ2-3, with the D gene not clear enough to name. Sequencing was performed on PBMCs. The DNA sequence is as follows: TGCGCCAGCAGCCTACGGAGCTCAGATACGCAGTATTTT. Translated, it gives CASSLRSSDTQYF.